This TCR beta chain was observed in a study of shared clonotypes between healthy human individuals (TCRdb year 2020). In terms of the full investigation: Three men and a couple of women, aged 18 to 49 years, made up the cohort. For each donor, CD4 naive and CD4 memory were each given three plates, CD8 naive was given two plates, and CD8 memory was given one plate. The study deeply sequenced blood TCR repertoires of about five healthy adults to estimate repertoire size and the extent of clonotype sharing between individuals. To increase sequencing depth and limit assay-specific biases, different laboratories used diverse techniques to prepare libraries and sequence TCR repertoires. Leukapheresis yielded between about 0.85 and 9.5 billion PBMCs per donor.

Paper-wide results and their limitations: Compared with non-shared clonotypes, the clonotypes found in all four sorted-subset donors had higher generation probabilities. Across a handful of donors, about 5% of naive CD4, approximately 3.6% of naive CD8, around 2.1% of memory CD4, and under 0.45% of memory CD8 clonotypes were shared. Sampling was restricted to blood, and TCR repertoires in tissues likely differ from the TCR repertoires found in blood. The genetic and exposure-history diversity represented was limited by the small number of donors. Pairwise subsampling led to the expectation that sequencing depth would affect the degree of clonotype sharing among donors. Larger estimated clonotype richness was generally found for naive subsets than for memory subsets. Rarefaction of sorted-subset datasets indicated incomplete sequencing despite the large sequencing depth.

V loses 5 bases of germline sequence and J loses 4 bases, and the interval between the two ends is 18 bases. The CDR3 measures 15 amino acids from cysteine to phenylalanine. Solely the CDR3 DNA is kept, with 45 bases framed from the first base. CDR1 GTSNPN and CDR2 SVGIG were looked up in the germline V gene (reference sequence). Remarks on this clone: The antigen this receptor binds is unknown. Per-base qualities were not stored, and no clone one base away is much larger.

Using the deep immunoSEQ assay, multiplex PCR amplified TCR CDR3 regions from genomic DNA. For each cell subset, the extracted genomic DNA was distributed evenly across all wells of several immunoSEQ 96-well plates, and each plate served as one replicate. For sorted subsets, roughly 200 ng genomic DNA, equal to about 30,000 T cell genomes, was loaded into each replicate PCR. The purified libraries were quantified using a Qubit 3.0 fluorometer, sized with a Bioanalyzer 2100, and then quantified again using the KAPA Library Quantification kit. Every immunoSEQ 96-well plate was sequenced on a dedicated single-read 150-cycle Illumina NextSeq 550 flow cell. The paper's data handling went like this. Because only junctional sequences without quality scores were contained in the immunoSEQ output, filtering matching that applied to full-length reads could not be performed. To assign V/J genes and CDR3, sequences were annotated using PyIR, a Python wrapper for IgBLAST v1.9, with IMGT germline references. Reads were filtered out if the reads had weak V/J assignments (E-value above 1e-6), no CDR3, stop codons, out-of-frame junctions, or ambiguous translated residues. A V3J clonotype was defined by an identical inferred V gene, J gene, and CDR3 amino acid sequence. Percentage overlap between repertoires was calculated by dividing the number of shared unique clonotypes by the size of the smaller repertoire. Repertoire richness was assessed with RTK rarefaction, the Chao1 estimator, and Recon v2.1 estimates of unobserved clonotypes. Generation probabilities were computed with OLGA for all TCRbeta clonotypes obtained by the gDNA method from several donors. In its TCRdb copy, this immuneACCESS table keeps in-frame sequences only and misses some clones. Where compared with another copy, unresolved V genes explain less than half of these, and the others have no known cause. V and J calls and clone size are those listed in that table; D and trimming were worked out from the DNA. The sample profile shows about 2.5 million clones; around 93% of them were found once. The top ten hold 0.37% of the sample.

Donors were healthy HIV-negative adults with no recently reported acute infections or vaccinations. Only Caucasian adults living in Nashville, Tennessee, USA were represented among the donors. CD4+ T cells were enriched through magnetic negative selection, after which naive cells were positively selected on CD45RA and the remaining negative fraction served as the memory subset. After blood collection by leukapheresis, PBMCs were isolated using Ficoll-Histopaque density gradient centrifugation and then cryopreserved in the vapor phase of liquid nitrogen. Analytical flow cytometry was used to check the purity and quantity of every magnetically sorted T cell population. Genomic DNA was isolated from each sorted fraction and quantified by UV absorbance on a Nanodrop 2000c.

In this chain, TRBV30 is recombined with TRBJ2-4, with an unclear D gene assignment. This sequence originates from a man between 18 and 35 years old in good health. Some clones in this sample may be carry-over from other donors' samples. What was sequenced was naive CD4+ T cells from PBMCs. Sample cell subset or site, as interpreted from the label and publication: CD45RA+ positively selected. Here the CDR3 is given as CAWGRPDRRKNIQYF. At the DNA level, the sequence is TGTGCCTGGGGACGACCCGACCGACGTAAAAACATTCAGTACTTC.